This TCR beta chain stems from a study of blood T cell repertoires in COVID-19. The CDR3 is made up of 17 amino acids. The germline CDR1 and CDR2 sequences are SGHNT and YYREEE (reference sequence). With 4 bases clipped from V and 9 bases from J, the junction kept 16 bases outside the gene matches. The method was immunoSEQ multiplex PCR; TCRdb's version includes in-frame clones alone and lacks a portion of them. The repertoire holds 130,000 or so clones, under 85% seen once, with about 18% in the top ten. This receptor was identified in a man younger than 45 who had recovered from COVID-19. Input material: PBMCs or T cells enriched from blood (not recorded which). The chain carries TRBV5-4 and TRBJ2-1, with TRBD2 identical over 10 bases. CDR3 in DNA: TGTGCCAGCAGCCCAAGCCTTCTAGCGGGAGAGTGGGGTGAGCAGTTCTTC. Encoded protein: CASSPSLLAGEWGEQFF.